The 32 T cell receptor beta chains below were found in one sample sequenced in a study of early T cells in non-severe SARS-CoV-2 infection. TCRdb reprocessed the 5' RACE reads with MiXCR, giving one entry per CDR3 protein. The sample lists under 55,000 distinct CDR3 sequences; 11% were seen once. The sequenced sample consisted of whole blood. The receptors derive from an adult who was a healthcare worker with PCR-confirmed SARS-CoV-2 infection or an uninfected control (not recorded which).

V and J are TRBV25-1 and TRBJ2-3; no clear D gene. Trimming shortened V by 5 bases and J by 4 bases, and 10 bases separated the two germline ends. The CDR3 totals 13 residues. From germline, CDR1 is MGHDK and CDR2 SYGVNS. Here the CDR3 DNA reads TGTGCCAGCAGTCCCAACAGCCCAGATACGCAGTATTTT. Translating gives CASSPNSPDTQYF. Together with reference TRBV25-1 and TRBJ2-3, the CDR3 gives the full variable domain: EADIYQTPRYLVIGTGKKITLECSQTMGHDKMYWYQQDPGMELHLIHYSYGVNSTEKGDLSSESTVSRIRTEHFPLTLESARPSHTSQYLCASSPNSPDTQYFGPGTRLTVL.

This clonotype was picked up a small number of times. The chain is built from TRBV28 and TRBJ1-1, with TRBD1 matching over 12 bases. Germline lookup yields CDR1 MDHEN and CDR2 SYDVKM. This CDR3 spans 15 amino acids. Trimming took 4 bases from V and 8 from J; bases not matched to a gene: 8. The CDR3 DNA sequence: TGTGCCAGCAGTTCGGCCGGGACAGGGGGCTTGGAAGCTTTCTTT. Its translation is CASSSAGTGGLEAFF.

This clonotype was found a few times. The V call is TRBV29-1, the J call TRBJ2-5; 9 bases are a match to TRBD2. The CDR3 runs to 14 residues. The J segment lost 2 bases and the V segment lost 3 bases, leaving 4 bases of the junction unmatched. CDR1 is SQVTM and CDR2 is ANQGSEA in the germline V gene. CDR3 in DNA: TGCAGCGTTGATCCTAGCGGGGCACAAGAGACCCAGTACTTC. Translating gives CSVDPSGAQETQYF.

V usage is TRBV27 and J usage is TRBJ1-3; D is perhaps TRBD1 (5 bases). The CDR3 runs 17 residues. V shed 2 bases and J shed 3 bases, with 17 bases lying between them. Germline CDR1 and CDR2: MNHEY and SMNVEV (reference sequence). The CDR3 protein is CASSLRGGRGLGNTIYF. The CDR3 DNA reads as TGTGCCAGCAGTTTACGCGGGGGTAGGGGTCTTGGAAACACCATATATTTT.

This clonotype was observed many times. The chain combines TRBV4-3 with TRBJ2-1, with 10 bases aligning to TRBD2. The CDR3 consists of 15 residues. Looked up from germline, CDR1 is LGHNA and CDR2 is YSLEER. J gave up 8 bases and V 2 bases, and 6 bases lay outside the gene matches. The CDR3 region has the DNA TGCGCCAGCAGCCAACGGCTAGCGGGGGTAGATGAGCAGTTCTTC. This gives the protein CASSQRLAGVDEQFF.

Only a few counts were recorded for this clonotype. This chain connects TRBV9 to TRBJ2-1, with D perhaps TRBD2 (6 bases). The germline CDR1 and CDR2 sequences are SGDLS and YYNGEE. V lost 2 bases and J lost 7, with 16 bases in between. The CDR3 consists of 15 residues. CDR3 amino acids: CASSVLTGERNEQFF. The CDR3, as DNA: TGTGCCAGCAGCGTGTTGACGGGAGAGAGGAATGAGCAGTTCTTC.

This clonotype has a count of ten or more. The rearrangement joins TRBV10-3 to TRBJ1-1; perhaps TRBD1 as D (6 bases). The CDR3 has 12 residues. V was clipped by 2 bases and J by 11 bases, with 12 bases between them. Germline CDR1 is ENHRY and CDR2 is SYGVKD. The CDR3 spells CAISETRGWAFF. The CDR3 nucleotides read TGTGCCATCAGTGAGACGAGGGGGTGGGCTTTCTTT.

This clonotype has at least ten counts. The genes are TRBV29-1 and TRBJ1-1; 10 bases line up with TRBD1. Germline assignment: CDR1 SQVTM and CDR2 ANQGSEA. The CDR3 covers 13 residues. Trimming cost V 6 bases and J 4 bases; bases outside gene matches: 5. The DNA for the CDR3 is TGCAGCGTAAACCGGGACAGGGGCACTGAAGCTTTCTTT. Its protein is CSVNRDRGTEAFF. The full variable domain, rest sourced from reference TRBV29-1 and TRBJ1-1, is SAVISQKPSRDICQRGTSLTIQCQVDSQVTMMFWYRQQPGQSLTLIATANQGSEATYESGFVIDKFPISRPNLTFSTLTVSNMSPEDSSIYLCSVNRDRGTEAFFGQGTRLTVV.

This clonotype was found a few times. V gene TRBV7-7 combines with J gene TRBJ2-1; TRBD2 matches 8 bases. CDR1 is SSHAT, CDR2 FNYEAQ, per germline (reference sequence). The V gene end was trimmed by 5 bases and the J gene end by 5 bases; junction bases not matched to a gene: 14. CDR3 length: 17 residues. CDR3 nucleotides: TGTGCCAGCAGCCCGAGCGTTCGAGCGGGAGCAGACAATGAGCAGTTCTTC. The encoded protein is CASSPSVRAGADNEQFF.

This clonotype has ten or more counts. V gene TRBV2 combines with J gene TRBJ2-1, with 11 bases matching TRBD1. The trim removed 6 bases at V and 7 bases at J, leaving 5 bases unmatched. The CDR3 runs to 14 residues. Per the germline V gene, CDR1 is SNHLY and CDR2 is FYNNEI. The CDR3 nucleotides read TGTGCCAGCAGGGACAGGGGGCAGTTTAATGAGCAGTTCTTC. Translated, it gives CASRDRGQFNEQFF.

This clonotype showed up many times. For the CDR3, the DNA is TGTGCCAGCAGCTTGGTCGGGGCTAGCACAGATACGCAGTATTTT. Encoded protein: CASSLVGASTDTQYF. The gene calls are TRBV5-6 and TRBJ2-3; D may be TRBD1 or TRBD2 (5 bases each). The CDR3 runs 15 residues. In germline, CDR1 is SGHDT, CDR2 YYEEEE. The V and J ends lost 0 bases and 0 bases respectively, with 8 bases between them.

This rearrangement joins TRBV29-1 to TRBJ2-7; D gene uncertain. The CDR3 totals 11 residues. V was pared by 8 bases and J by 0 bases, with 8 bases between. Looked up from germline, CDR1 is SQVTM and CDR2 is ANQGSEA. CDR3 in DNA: TGCAGCTTTGGTGACTCCTACGAGCAGTACTTC. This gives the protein CSFGDSYEQYF.

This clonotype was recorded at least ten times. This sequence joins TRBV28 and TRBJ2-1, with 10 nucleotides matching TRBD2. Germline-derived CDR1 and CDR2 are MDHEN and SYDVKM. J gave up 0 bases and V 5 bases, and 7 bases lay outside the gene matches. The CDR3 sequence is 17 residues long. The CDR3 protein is CASSTGTSATSYNEQFF. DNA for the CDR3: TGTGCCAGCAGTACTGGGACTAGCGCTACCTCCTACAATGAGCAGTTCTTC.

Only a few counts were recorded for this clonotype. The CDR3 loop is CASTRQGGNSPLHF. The DNA for the CDR3 is TGTGCCAGCACAAGACAGGGCGGCAATTCACCCCTCCACTTT. The chain links TRBV9 to TRBJ1-6; TRBD1 aligns across 7 bases. Germline assignment: CDR1 SGDLS and CDR2 YYNGEE. This CDR3 is 14 amino acids long. The V segment lost 6 bases and the J segment 7 bases; nucleotides outside the gene matches: 7.

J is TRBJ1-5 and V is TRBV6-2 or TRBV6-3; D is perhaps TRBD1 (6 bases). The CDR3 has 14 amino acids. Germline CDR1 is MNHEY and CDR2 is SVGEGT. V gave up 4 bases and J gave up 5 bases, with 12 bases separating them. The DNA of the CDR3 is TGTGCCAGCAGTTCCAGGGGACCGGATCAGCCCCAGCATTTT. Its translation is CASSSRGPDQPQHF.

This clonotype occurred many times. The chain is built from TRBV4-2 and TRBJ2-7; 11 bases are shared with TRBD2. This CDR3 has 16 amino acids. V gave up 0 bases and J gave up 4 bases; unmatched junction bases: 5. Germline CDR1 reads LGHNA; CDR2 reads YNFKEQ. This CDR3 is CASSQESLAGAYEQYF. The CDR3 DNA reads TGTGCCAGCAGCCAAGAGTCACTAGCGGGAGCATACGAGCAGTACTTC.

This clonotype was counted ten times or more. The CDR3 is CAWRTGLNSPLHF. In nucleotides, the CDR3 is TGTGCCTGGAGGACAGGACTTAATTCACCCCTCCACTTT. V usage is TRBV30 and J usage is TRBJ1-6, with D possibly TRBD1 on 6 matching bases. The CDR3 spans 13 residues. Looked up from germline, CDR1 is GTSNPN and CDR2 is SVGIG (reference sequence). Trimming removed 3 bases at V and 6 bases at J, with 9 bases between. Complete variable domain (other parts from reference TRBV30 and TRBJ1-6): SQTIHQWPATLVQPVGSPLSLECTVEGTSNPNLYWYRQAAGRGLQLLFYSVGIGQISSEVPQNLSASRPQDRQFILSSKKLLLSDSGFYLCAWRTGLNSPLHFGNGTRLTVT.

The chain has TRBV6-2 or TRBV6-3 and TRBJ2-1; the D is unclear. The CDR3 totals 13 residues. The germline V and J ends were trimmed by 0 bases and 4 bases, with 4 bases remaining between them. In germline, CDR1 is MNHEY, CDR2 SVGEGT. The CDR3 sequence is CASSYSDYNEQFF. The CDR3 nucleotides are TGTGCCAGCAGTTACTCCGATTACAATGAGCAGTTCTTC.

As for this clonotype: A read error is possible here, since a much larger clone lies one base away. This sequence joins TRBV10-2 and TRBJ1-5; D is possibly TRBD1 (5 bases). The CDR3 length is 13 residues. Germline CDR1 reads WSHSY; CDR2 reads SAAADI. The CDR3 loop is CASTRDRYQPPHF. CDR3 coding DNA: TGCGCCAGCACAAGGGACCGCTATCAGCCCCCGCATTTT.

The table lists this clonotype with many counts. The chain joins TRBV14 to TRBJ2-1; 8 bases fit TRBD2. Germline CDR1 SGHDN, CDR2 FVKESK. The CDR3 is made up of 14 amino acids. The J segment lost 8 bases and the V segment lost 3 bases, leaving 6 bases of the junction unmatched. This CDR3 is CASSHAGGGDEQFF. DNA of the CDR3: TGTGCCAGCAGCCACGCGGGAGGCGGGGATGAGCAGTTCTTC.

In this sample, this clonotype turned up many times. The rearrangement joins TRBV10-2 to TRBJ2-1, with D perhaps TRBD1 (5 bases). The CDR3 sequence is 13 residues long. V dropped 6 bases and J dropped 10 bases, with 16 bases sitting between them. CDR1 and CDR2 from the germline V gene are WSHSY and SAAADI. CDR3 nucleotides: TGCGCCAGCAGGGTTGTGGGGCCTGGGGAGCAGTTCTTC. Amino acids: CASRVVGPGEQFF.

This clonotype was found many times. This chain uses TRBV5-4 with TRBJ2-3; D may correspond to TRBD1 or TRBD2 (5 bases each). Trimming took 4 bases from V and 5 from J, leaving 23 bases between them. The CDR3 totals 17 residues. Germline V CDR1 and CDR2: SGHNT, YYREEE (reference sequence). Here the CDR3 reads CASSPPGQLDIKDTQYF. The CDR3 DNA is TGTGCCAGCAGCCCGCCGGGGCAGTTAGACATTAAAGATACGCAGTATTTT.

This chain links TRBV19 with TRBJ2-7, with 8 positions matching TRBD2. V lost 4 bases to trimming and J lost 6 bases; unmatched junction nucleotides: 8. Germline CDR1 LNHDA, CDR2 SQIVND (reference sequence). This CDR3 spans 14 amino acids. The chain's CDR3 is CASSTYSGIIEQYF. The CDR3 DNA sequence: TGTGCCAGTAGTACTTATAGCGGGATTATCGAGCAGTACTTC.

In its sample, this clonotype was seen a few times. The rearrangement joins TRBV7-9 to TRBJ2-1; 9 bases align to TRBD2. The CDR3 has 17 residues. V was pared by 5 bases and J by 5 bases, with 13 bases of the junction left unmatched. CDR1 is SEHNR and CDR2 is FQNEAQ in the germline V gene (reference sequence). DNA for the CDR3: TGTGCCAGCAGCCGAATTAGAGCGGGAGGTGTTGACAATGAGCAGTTCTTC. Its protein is CASSRIRAGGVDNEQFF.

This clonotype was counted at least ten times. CDR3 sequence: CATSREGGRGTGELFF. CDR3 DNA: TGTGCCACCAGCAGAGAGGGCGGGAGAGGAACCGGGGAGCTGTTTTTT. The chain has TRBV15 and TRBJ2-2; TRBD2 aligns across 7 bases. CDR1 is LNHNV, CDR2 YYDKDF, per germline (reference sequence). The V and J ends lost 0 bases and 5 bases, in that order; junction bases with no gene match: 6. The CDR3 consists of 16 residues. The entire variable domain, with the rest obtained from reference TRBV15 and TRBJ2-2, is as follows: DAMVIQNPRYQVTQFGKPVTLSCSQTLNHNVMYWYQQKSSQAPKLLFHYYDKDFNNEADTPDNFQSRRPNTSFCFLDIRSPGLGDTAMYLCATSREGGRGTGELFFGEGSRLTVL.

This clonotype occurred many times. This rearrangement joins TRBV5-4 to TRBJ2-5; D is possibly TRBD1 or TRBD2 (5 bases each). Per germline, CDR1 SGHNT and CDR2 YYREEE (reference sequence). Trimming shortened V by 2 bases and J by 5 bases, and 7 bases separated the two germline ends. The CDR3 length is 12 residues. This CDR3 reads CASSFGGETQYF. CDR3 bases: TGTGCCAGCAGCTTTGGGGGTGAGACCCAGTACTTC.

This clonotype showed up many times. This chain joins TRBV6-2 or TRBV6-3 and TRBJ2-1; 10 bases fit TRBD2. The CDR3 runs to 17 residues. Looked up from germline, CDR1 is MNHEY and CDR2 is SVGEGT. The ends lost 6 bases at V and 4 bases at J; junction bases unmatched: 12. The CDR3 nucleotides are TGTGCCAGCAGACACGACTTTAGCGGGAGGATTTACAATGAGCAGTTCTTC. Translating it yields CASRHDFSGRIYNEQFF.

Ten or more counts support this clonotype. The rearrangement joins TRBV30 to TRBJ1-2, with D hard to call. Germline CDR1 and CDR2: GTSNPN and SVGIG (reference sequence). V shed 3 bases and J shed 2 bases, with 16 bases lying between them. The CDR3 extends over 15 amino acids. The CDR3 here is CAWRVKGGPNYGYTF. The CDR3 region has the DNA TGTGCCTGGAGAGTTAAGGGAGGTCCAAACTATGGCTACACCTTC.

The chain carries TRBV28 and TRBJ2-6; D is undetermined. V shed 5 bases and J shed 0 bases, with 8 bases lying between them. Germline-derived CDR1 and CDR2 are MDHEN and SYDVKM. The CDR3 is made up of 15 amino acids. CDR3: CASSAPGSGANVLTF. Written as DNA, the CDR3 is TGTGCCAGCAGTGCTCCGGGCTCTGGGGCCAACGTCCTGACTTTC.

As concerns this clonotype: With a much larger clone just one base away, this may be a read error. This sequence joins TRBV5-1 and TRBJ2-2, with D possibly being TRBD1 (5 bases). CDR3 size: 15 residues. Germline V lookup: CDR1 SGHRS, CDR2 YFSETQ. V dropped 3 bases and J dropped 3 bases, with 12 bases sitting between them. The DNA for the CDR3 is TGCGCCAGCAGCTCTCAGGGCTCGGACACCGGGGAGCTGTTTTTT. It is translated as CASSSQGSDTGELFF.

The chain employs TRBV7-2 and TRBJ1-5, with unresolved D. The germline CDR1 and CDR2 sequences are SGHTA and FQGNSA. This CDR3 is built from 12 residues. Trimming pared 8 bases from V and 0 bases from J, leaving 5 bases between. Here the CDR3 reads CASGVSNQPQHF. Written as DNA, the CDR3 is TGTGCCAGCGGGGTTAGCAATCAGCCCCAGCATTTT. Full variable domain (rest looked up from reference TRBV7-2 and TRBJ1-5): GAGVSQSPSNKVTEKGKDVELRCDPISGHTALYWYRQSLGQGLEFLIYFQGNSAPDKSGLPSDRFSAERTGGSVSTLTIQRTQQEDSAVYLCASGVSNQPQHFGDGTRLSIL.

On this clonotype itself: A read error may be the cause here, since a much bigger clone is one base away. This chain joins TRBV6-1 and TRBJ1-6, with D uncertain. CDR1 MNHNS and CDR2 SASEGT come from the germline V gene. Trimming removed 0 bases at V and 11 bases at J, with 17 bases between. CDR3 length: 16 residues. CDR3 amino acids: CASSEATQVTNPPLHF. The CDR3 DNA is TGTGCCAGCAGTGAAGCAACCCAGGTGACAAATCCACCCCTCCACTTT.